Only one count was recorded for the clone carrying this T cell receptor beta chain. V was shortened by 4 bases and J by 7 bases, with 19 bases between the two germline ends. Looked up from germline, CDR1 is MNHEY and CDR2 is SVGAGI. This CDR3 contains 15 residues. This specimen belongs to a study of T cell changes during pregnancy in multiple sclerosis. Measured with immunoSEQ multiplex PCR; TCRdb has only the in-frame clones, and not every one. The sample consists of fewer than 65,000 clones, approximately 90% of them appearing once. Sequencing used CD4+ T cells from peripheral blood mononuclear cells, obtained after pregnancy. The chain carries TRBV6-5 and TRBJ1-2, with D uncertain. The TCR sequence derives from a female donor with multiple sclerosis, enrolled in a pregnancy study. The CDR3 loop reads CASSSPSGEASGYTF. In nucleotides, the CDR3 is TGTGCCAGCAGTTCTCCCAGCGGGGAAGCGTCTGGCTACACCTTC.